This TCR beta chain came from a study of blood T cell repertoires in COVID-19. For the study at large: PBMCs, B-cell-depleted T cells, or T cells provided the cDNA or gDNA that made up the material.

CDR3 length equals 14 residues. Trimming pared 4 bases from V and 8 bases from J, leaving 17 bases between. Germline V gene data show CDR1 as LNHDA and CDR2 as SQIVND (reference sequence). Per the original data handling: Researchers report that nucleated cell counts were estimated from reference gene primer amplification. Repertoires were generated with immunoSEQ multiplex PCR, while TCRdb's copy carries only in-frame clones and drops some. Clone size and V and J calls were adopted from that table, with D and trimming inferred from the DNA. In the table there are 130,000 to 150,000 clones, about 90% of which are singletons.

Material: peripheral blood. This sequence was found in a man between 50 and 59 years old with active or convalescent COVID-19. The chain employs TRBV19 and TRBJ1-1, with D possibly being TRBD1 (6 bases). In nucleotides, the CDR3 is TGTGCCAGTAGTAAAAGGGGGGGGCCTACCGAAGCTTTCTTT. The encoded protein is CASSKRGGPTEAFF.